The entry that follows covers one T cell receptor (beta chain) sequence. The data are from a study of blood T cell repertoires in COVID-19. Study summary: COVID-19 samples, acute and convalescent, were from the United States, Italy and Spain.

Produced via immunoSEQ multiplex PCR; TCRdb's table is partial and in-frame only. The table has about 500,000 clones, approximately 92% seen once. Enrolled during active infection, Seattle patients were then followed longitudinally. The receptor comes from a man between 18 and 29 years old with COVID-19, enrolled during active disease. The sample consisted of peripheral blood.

As DNA, the CDR3 is TGTGCCAGCAGCATACAGGGTCAGGATGGCTACACCTTC. It translates to CASSIQGQDGYTF. This chain joins TRBV7-9 and TRBJ1-2; D might be TRBD1 (6 bases). Germline values: CDR1 SEHNR, CDR2 FQNEAQ (reference sequence). V dropped 5 bases and J dropped 6 bases, with 13 bases sitting between them. The CDR3 has 13 residues.